This T cell receptor (beta chain) was identified during a study of PD-1 blockade in classical Hodgkin lymphoma. Sequenced by immunoSEQ multiplex PCR; TCRdb stores in-frame clones only, minus some. The table includes some 16,000 clones, approximately 64% detected once. Every patient relapsed after autologous stem cell transplantation, and brentuximab vedotin exposure varied. The origin of this receptor is a human donor with classical Hodgkin lymphoma. This material consisted of peripheral blood mononuclear cells (PBMCs), taken before the second cycle of nivolumab.

For the CDR3, the DNA is TGTGCCAGCAGCTTCCATGGCGAGCTTAGCTCCTACAATGAGCAGTTCTTC. Encoded protein: CASSFHGELSSYNEQFF. The V call is TRBV5-4, the J call TRBJ2-1; D gene ambiguous. CDR1 is SGHNT and CDR2 is YYREEE in the germline V gene (reference sequence). The CDR3 contains 17 residues. Trimming left V 2 bases short and J 0 bases short, with 15 bases between.